Listed below are T cell receptor beta chains from one sample, sequenced in a study of PD-1 blockade in classical Hodgkin lymphoma. Generated by immunoSEQ multiplex PCR, the TCRdb table keeps only in-frame clones and is missing some. The table records around 93,000 clones, roughly 73% of them present only once. The input for sequencing was peripheral blood mononuclear cells (PBMCs), taken before the fourth cycle of nivolumab. These receptors all come from a human donor with classical Hodgkin lymphoma. Both conserved end residues are trimmed from each CDR3.

TRBV5-4,TRBJ1-2,ASSPANYGYT
TRBV10-3,TRBJ2-2,ATQGDRADGELF
TRBV28,TRBJ2-7,ASSRWTENGEQY
TRBV19,TRBJ2-3,ASSMSLRTDTQY
TRBV5-1,TRBJ2-7,ASSLLGLAGGPPYEQY
TRBV25-1,TRBJ2-7,ASSDPGTFSYEQY
TRBV29-1,TRBJ1-5,SVSMAGTGADQPQH
TRBV6-5,TRBJ2-7,ASGRIAGLSYEQY
TRBV28,TRBJ1-2,ASSSAGDYGYT
TRBV10-3,TRBJ2-7,AISESRASYEQY
TRBV7-8,TRBJ2-7,ASSLIALGQGRGQY
TRBV2,TRBJ2-2,ASSELAGGIGELF
TRBV7-2,TRBJ2-5,ASSTRRDRGPTQY
TRBV9,TRBJ2-1,ASSAPTSGRLYNEQF
TRBV29-1,TRBJ2-1,SVVREGLPNEQF
TRBV9,TRBJ2-6,ASSVSLAGAGANVLT
TRBV25-1,TRBJ1-1,ASSDAGTGGDEAF
TRBV6-6,TRBJ1-3,ASSPRYSDSGNTIY
TRBV5-1,TRBJ2-7,ASSLAPPPSEQY
TRBV5-5,TRBJ1-5,ASSLQGNQPQH
TRBV4-1,TRBJ1-3,ASSPGQGNTIY
TRBV30,TRBJ2-1,AWSPGLAGGYNEQF
TRBV6-5,TRBJ2-1,ASNDGTGWRNEQF
TRBV2,TRBJ1-2,ASRVGQPLNYGYT
TRBV9,TRBJ2-2,ASSAVGGPGELF